Listed below are T cell receptor beta chains from one sample, sequenced in a study of T cell responses to AZD1222 COVID-19 vaccine. The assay was immunoSEQ multiplex PCR, and TCRdb's table has in-frame clones only and misses some. The profile shows about 59,000 clones, roughly 82% of them singletons. The sequenced sample was peripheral blood, obtained on day 0 of AZD1222 vaccination. The receptors derive from an adult in good health. CDR3s include the opening cysteine and the closing phenylalanine or tryptophan. Each record gives: clone size, CDR3 length, D gene, J gene, V gene, CDR3 DNA, CDR3 protein. The D gene is left open where the match is weak. Size tells how often a clone was seen (once, few, many) or the class of an expanded clone, and some rows leave it out.

. 13 . TRBJ2-7 TRBV7-9 TGTGCCAGCAGCTTGGCTGGCGGAGACGAGCAGTACTTC CASSLAGGDEQYF
. 14 . TRBJ2-7 TRBV5-1 TGCGCCAGCAGCTTTCAGGGTAACACCTACGAGCAGTACTTC CASSFQGNTYEQYF
. 13 TRBD1 TRBJ1-1 TRBV9 TGTGCCAGCAGCGCAGAACAGGGGGCGGTAGCTTTCTTT CASSAEQGAVAFF
once 12 . TRBJ2-1 TRBV7-8 TGTGCCAGCAGCCCCAACTTCAATGAGCAGTTCTTC CASSPNFNEQFF
once 13 TRBD1 TRBJ2-5 TRBV5-1 TGCGCCAGCACCCCGACAGGGATGGAGACCCAGTACTTC CASTPTGMETQYF
. 14 . TRBJ1-3 TRBV6-5 TGTGCCAGCAGTCAGGGGTACTCTGGAAACACCATATATTTT CASSQGYSGNTIYF
. 18 TRBD2 TRBJ2-7 TRBV4-3 TGCGCCAGCAGCCAAGATCCCTCGGGGCGGGAGGGAACCTACGAGCAGTACTTC CASSQDPSGREGTYEQYF
. 21 . TRBJ2-5 TRBV12-1 TGTGCCAGCAGCTTTTCTGGTCCCTCTAGCGGGAGGTTCGGGTGTACAGAGACCCAGTACTTC CASSFSGPSSGRFGCTETQYF
. 12 TRBD1 TRBJ1-2 TRBV28 TGTGCCAGCAGTCGACAGGGCAATGGCTACACCTTC CASSRQGNGYTF
. 16 TRBD1 TRBJ2-5 TRBV7-9 TGTGCCAGCAGCTGGCTGGGACAGGGAGGAGGAGAGACCCAGTACTTC CASSWLGQGGGETQYF
. 16 TRBD2 TRBJ2-3 TRBV10-3 TGTGCCATCAGAACAACTAGCGGGAGCGCCGCAGATACGCAGTATTTT CAIRTTSGSAADTQYF
. 13 . TRBJ1-2 TRBV18 TGTGCCAGCTCACCTGCGGACTGGGGAGGCTACACCTTC CASSPADWGGYTF
. 16 . TRBJ2-2 TRBV19 TGTGCCAGTAGTTCGTGGAGTACCTTGGGTACCGGGGAGCTGTTTTTT CASSSWSTLGTGELFF